This TCR beta chain is drawn from a study of beta chain features in type 1 diabetes. Around 110 mL of blood, on average, came from one heparinised draw per donor. Of the isolated RNA, all was reverse transcribed, and so the sequenced material was expressed TCRB transcripts. Some clones are missing from TCRdb's copy, which holds only in-frame ones; the method was immunoSEQ multiplex PCR. The sample consists of some 250,000 clones, around a quarter of them appearing once. This clone was counted only a few times. Its antigen remains unknown. General observations from the study: VDJ junctions sequenced from type 1 diabetes patients showed fewer insertions and more deletions.

This TCR was sampled from a man aged 25-45 years in good health. Sample: central memory CD4+ T cells from blood.

The CDR3 is CAIRPGLAGGQDTQYF. The CDR3 DNA reads TGTGCCATCAGGCCGGGACTAGCGGGGGGGCAAGATACGCAGTATTTT. This chain joins TRBV10-3 and TRBJ2-3; 16 bases align to TRBD2. Germline-derived CDR1 and CDR2 are ENHRY and SYGVKD. This CDR3 has 16 amino acids. Trimming cost V 6 bases and J 5 bases; bases outside gene matches: 5.